This T cell receptor beta chain is drawn from a study of tissue T cells after allogeneic stem cell transplantation. Study summary: Roughly 5 GVHD patients had recipient-origin PBMCs collected before transplant.

As for this clone: As yet, its antigen is unknown.

General study points: Which tissue TCRs were alloreactive or antigen-specific was not determined. Some clones might be persisting host cells. In patients and mice, blood and spleen missed much of tissue repertoire.

Profiling relied on immunoSEQ multiplex PCR, and the TCRdb table lists in-frame clones only, not all of them. The sample has fewer than 7,500 clones, over 60% seen once. This sequence originates from a man aged 40 to 70 who later had graft-versus-host disease after an allogeneic stem cell transplant. Sequences were derived from blood, sampled before transplantation.

The CDR3 here is CAVAGGLAGGVPTQYF. The CDR3, as DNA: TGTGCCGTTGCTGGGGGACTAGCGGGAGGGGTTCCGACCCAGTACTTC. The chain carries TRBV7-7 and TRBJ2-5; 16 bases match TRBD2. The CDR3 is made up of 16 amino acids. CDR1 and CDR2 from the germline V gene are SSHAT and FNYEAQ (reference sequence). J gave up 7 bases and V 11 bases, and 13 bases lay outside the gene matches.